The 11 T cell receptor beta chains below all came from one sample that was sequenced in a study of blood T cell repertoires in COVID-19. Generated by immunoSEQ multiplex PCR, the TCRdb table keeps only in-frame clones and is missing some. The sample lists around 81,000 clones, over 75% occurring once. The sample taken for sequencing was peripheral blood. Receptor source: a man aged 70 or older with acute or convalescent COVID-19.

V and J are TRBV14 and TRBJ1-1; the D gene is possibly TRBD1 (5 bases). The CDR3 contains 12 residues. V shed 3 bases and J shed 6 bases, with 8 bases lying between them. Per the germline V gene, CDR1 is SGHDN and CDR2 is FVKESK. Here the CDR3 reads CASSHTGAEAFF. For the CDR3, the DNA is TGTGCCAGCAGCCACACAGGCGCTGAAGCTTTCTTT.

The chain links TRBV28 to TRBJ1-1; no firm D call. V lost 1 base and J lost 1, with 7 bases in between. CDR1 is MDHEN and CDR2 is SYDVKM in the germline V gene. The CDR3 has 14 residues. The CDR3 DNA sequence: TGTGCCAGCAGTTTATCCCCGGGGAACACTGAAGCTTTCTTT. Translated, it gives CASSLSPGNTEAFF.

This chain connects TRBV15 to TRBJ2-1; 10 bases are shared with TRBD2. Germline CDR1 reads LNHNV; CDR2 reads YYDKDF (reference sequence). CDR3 size: 15 residues. The ends lost 1 base at V and 6 bases at J; junction bases unmatched: 3. The CDR3 DNA is TGTGCCACCAGCAGAGGAGCTAGCGGGAGCAATGAGCAGTTCTTC. It encodes CATSRGASGSNEQFF.

This rearrangement joins TRBV5-1 to TRBJ2-2, with 7 bases aligning to TRBD1. This CDR3 region has 17 residues. V gave up 4 bases and J gave up 4 bases; unmatched junction bases: 13. Germline-derived CDR1 and CDR2 are SGHRS and YFSETQ. CDR3 sequence: CASSPGPGGSATGELFF. The CDR3 DNA reads as TGCGCCAGCAGCCCGGGCCCAGGGGGTTCAGCCACCGGGGAGCTGTTTTTT.

This clone was seen only a few times. The V and J genes are TRBV28 and TRBJ2-2; 8 bases map to TRBD2. The germline CDR1 and CDR2 sequences are MDHEN and SYDVKM. V lost 7 bases, J lost 6 bases, and 7 bases stayed unmatched. The CDR3 spans 14 residues. The CDR3 here is CASKAGVLAGELFF. CDR3 in DNA: TGTGCCAGCAAAGCGGGAGTTCTTGCCGGGGAGCTGTTTTTT.

The J gene is TRBJ2-1, the V gene TRBV6-2 or TRBV6-3, with a tentative D call TRBD2 (6 bases). In germline, CDR1 is MNHEY, CDR2 SVGEGT. This CDR3 spans 16 amino acids. V shed 4 bases and J shed 2 bases, with 15 bases lying between them. The CDR3 reads CASSSLARAPYNEQFF. CDR3 nucleotides: TGTGCCAGCAGTTCACTAGCCCGGGCCCCCTACAATGAGCAGTTCTTC.

This chain connects TRBV7-2 to TRBJ2-7; perhaps TRBD1 as D (5 bases). V was shortened by 5 bases and J by 1 base, with 12 bases between the two germline ends. The CDR3 is 14 residues long. The germline V gene encodes CDR1 SGHTA and CDR2 FQGNSA. DNA of the CDR3: TGTGCCAGCAGCCTCCAGGACATTTCCTACGAGCAGTACTTC. Amino acids: CASSLQDISYEQYF.

J is TRBJ2-1 and V is TRBV28, with 12 bases that match TRBD2. CDR3 length: 16 amino acids. In germline, CDR1 is MDHEN, CDR2 SYDVKM. V lost 7 bases and J lost 3; bases outside the gene matches: 7. The CDR3 protein is CASTPRTSGNYNEQFF. The CDR3 region has the DNA TGTGCCAGCACCCCACGGACTAGCGGGAACTACAATGAGCAGTTCTTC. Variable domain in full (rest from reference TRBV28 and TRBJ2-1): DVKVTQSSRYLVKRTGEKVFLECVQDMDHENMFWYRQDPGLGLRLIYFSYDVKMKEKGDIPEGYSVSREKKERFSLILESASTNQTSMYLCASTPRTSGNYNEQFFGPGTRLTVL.

V is TRBV19 and J is TRBJ2-3; 7 bases line up with TRBD1. This CDR3 comprises 15 residues. The V segment lost 5 bases and the J segment 6 bases; nucleotides outside the gene matches: 11. Germline lookup yields CDR1 LNHDA and CDR2 SQIVND (reference sequence). The chain's CDR3 is CASSHGTVLEDTQYF. CDR3 coding DNA: TGTGCCAGTAGTCATGGGACAGTACTCGAGGATACGCAGTATTTT.

This chain uses TRBV5-6 with TRBJ1-5, with D possibly being TRBD1 (6 bases). The CDR3 contains 16 residues. Germline CDR1 is SGHDT and CDR2 is YYEEEE. With 2 bases removed from V and 5 bases from J, the gap between germline ends came to 17 bases. CDR3 sequence (DNA): TGTGCCAGCAGCTTTTCGGGCAGGGGATCCGATCAGCCCCAGCATTTT. It codes for CASSFSGRGSDQPQHF.

The J gene is TRBJ2-3, the V gene TRBV5-4; 12 nucleotides line up with TRBD2. Germline V gene data show CDR1 as SGHNT and CDR2 as YYREEE (reference sequence). V was clipped by 3 bases and J by 6 bases; unmatched bases: 5. The CDR3 is 15 residues long. The CDR3 protein is CASSSRLAGVDTQYF. The CDR3 DNA reads as TGTGCCAGCAGCTCCCGACTAGCGGGAGTGGATACGCAGTATTTT.